This entry lists 7 T cell receptor beta chains sequenced from one sample in a study of T cells after yellow fever vaccination. TCRdb reanalysed the 5' RACE reads using MiXCR and keeps one entry per CDR3 protein. Of around 230,000 distinct CDR3 sequences detected, less than 7.5% appear once; the ten largest clones hold 1.1%. The input for sequencing was CD4+ T cells sorted from PBMCs, taken on the day of the yellow fever booster vaccination. These receptors were collected from a man aged 25-40 years who received the YFV17D yellow fever vaccine.

In its sample, this clonotype was seen a few times. CDR3 in amino acids: CASSPPRLAGTDTQYF. DNA for the CDR3: TGTGCCAGCAGCCCGCCTAGACTAGCGGGCACAGATACGCAGTATTTT. The rearrangement uses TRBV5-5 and TRBJ2-3; 9 bases are a match to TRBD2. Germline CDR1 SGHKS, CDR2 YYEKEE (reference sequence). This CDR3 has 16 amino acids. V lost 4 bases to trimming and J lost 1 base; unmatched junction nucleotides: 7. Full variable domain (remainder filled in from reference TRBV5-5 and TRBJ2-3): DAGVTQSPTHLIKTRGQQVTLRCSPISGHKSVSWYQQVLGQGPQFIFQYYEKEERGRGNFPDRFSARQFPNYSSELNVNALLLGDSALYLCASSPPRLAGTDTQYFGPGTRLTVL.

This clonotype turned up a few times. The chain recombines TRBV12-3 or TRBV12-4 with TRBJ2-3; no clear D gene. Trimming left V 3 bases short and J 5 bases short, with 6 bases between. The CDR3 runs 12 residues. As DNA, the CDR3 is TGTGCCAGCAGTTTGTATAAAGATACGCAGTATTTT. Its protein product is CASSLYKDTQYF.

V usage is TRBV5-1 and J usage is TRBJ2-5, with a tentative D call TRBD2 (5 bases). The CDR3 covers 14 residues. Trimming cost V 1 base and J 2 bases, with 9 bases left between them. CDR1 and CDR2 from the germline V gene are SGHRS and YFSETQ. DNA of the CDR3: TGCGCCAGCAGCTTGATGGGAGTACAAGAGACCCAGTACTTC. It specifies CASSLMGVQETQYF.

The table lists this clonotype with a few counts. V and J are TRBV7-2 and TRBJ2-3; D possibly corresponds to TRBD2 (7 bases). Trimming pared 7 bases from V and 1 base from J, leaving 15 bases between. The CDR3 has 15 residues. CDR1 and CDR2 (germline): SGHTA, FQGNSA. DNA of the CDR3: TGTGCCAGCACCAGGGGAGGGCAGGGCACAGATACGCAGTATTTT. Translating it yields CASTRGGQGTDTQYF.

This clonotype turned up a few times. This rearrangement joins TRBV29-1 to TRBJ2-4; D call uncertain. The CDR3 runs to 11 residues. V lost 3 bases to trimming and J lost 8 bases, with 8 bases between them. Germline V gene data show CDR1 as SQVTM and CDR2 as ANQGSEA. The CDR3 is CSVDPGDIQYF. Written as DNA, the CDR3 is TGCAGCGTTGACCCGGGTGACATTCAGTACTTC.

There are many counts of this clonotype. A read error may produce the germline difference seen at one junction end. The chain links TRBV7-7 to TRBJ2-7, with D maybe TRBD1 (6 bases). This CDR3 is built from 14 residues. Per germline, CDR1 SSHAT and CDR2 FNYEAQ (reference sequence). The CDR3 DNA sequence: TGTGCTAGCAGTACGCCGGGCCGGGACAACGAGCAGTACTTC. This codes for CASSTPGRDNEQYF.

This clonotype has only a few counts. This sequence joins TRBV18 and TRBJ2-7; no clear D gene. The CDR3 has 14 residues. Trimming left V 0 bases short and J 3 bases short, with 9 bases between. In germline, CDR1 is KGHSH, CDR2 LQKENI. The CDR3 reads CASSPPERNYEQYF. Written as DNA, the CDR3 is TGTGCCAGCTCACCACCGGAACGGAACTACGAGCAGTACTTC.